This T cell receptor (beta chain) came from a study of identical twins. Overall study results and limits: Cross-sectional statistical analysis was relied on for the conclusions, without the same donors being followed.

Using its own MiXCR run on the 5' RACE reads, TCRdb lists one record per CDR3 protein. This sample carries some 660,000 distinct CDR3 sequences, 8.5% to 9% of them seen once, and the ten largest clones take more than 0.75%. Notes on this clonotype: Antigen: not known.

CDR3 length: 14 residues. V was trimmed by 2 bases and J by 3 bases, leaving 11 bases between them. Germline-derived CDR1 and CDR2 are MGHDK and SYGVNS. These sequences were also reported in another study, on yellow fever vaccine responses in identical twins.

V is TRBV25-1 and J is TRBJ2-7, with a tentative D call TRBD2 (7 bases). This receptor was obtained from a woman younger than 35 in good health. Specimen: PBMCs. CDR3: CASSERGGDYEQYF. CDR3 DNA sequence: TGTGCCAGCAGTGAAAGAGGGGGGGACTACGAGCAGTACTTC.